The 16 T cell receptor beta chains below were found in one sample sequenced in a study of blood T cell repertoires in COVID-19 (dated by TCRdb to the early 2020s). The protocol used for the library was the immunoSEQ multiplex PCR assay. TCRdb limited this immuneACCESS table to in-frame rearrangements with V and J called. A share of clones is missing; checked studies link under half to unresolved V genes, and the rest is unexplained. The sample yields 160,000 or so clones; over 75% were counted once. The ten largest account for about 5.3% of the sample. The sequencing input was PBMCs or T cells enriched from blood (not recorded which). These receptor sequences come from a woman in her thirties or forties with acute COVID-19.

The chain recombines TRBV4-1 with TRBJ2-5; TRBD2 might be the D (5 bases). Germline lookup yields CDR1 MGHRA and CDR2 YSYEKL. The V and J ends lost 1 base and 2 bases respectively, with 14 bases between them. This CDR3 has 16 amino acids. The CDR3 bases are TGCGCCAGCAGCCAAGCCCCGGCCCGGGGTCAAGAGACCCAGTACTTC. Its protein is CASSQAPARGQETQYF.

The chain employs TRBV28 and TRBJ1-4; 9 positions agree with TRBD1. The CDR3 totals 18 residues. Germline assignment: CDR1 MDHEN and CDR2 SYDVKM. With V trimmed by 3 bases and J by 0 bases, 8 bases remained unmatched. CDR3 coding DNA: TGTGCCAGCAGTTTTTCCGGGACAGGGATAGCAACTAATGAAAAACTGTTTTTT. This encodes CASSFSGTGIATNEKLFF.

Only one count was recorded for this clone. V usage is TRBV7-9 and J usage is TRBJ2-1; 7 positions match TRBD2. Looked up from germline, CDR1 is SEHNR and CDR2 is FQNEAQ (reference sequence). The CDR3 length is 16 residues. V was pared by 0 bases and J by 1 base, with 3 bases of the junction left unmatched. The CDR3 spells CASSLAQGGSYNEQFF. The CDR3 region has the DNA TGTGCCAGCAGCTTAGCCCAGGGAGGGTCCTACAATGAGCAGTTCTTC. Full variable domain (missing parts from reference TRBV7-9 and TRBJ2-1): DTGVSQNPRHKITKRGQNVTFRCDPISEHNRLYWYRQTLGQGPEFLTYFQNEAQLEKSRLLSDRFSAERPKGSFSTLEIQRTEQGDSAMYLCASSLAQGGSYNEQFFGPGTRLTVL.

The CDR3 region has the DNA TGCGCCAGCAGTCCCTCGGGGACTAGGCCTTACAATGAGCAGTTCTTC. Protein sequence: CASSPSGTRPYNEQFF. The chain recombines TRBV23-1 with TRBJ2-1, with 8 bases lining up with TRBD2. TRBV23-1 has ORF status, its function being uncertain. With V trimmed by 4 bases and J by 4 bases, 9 bases remained unmatched. This CDR3 is 16 amino acids long.

V usage is TRBV19 and J usage is TRBJ2-2; 10 bases agree with TRBD1. After removal of 7 bases from V and 4 bases from J, the junction contained 3 bases not matched to a gene. The germline CDR1 and CDR2 sequences are LNHDA and SQIVND (reference sequence). The CDR3 contains 14 residues. The CDR3 region is CASTGTGVTGELFF. In DNA form, the CDR3 reads TGTGCCAGTACGGGGACAGGGGTCACCGGGGAGCTGTTTTTT.

The chain links TRBV6-5 to TRBJ2-1; no definite D call. V shed 9 bases and J shed 12 bases, with 12 bases lying between them. Germline V gene lookup returns CDR1 MNHEY and CDR2 SVGAGI. The CDR3 runs to 10 residues. In nucleotides, the CDR3 is TGTGCCAGTTCCGGAGACTCGCAGTTCTTC. Its protein product is CASSGDSQFF.

The count of this clone is one. The rearrangement joins TRBV5-1 to TRBJ2-5, with 13 bases matching TRBD2. This CDR3 spans 17 amino acids. Germline V gene sequence: CDR1 SGHRS, CDR2 YFSETQ. J was trimmed by 3 bases and V by 4 bases; bases with no gene match: 9. The CDR3 spells CASSRLGTSGDKETQYF. CDR3 sequence (DNA): TGCGCCAGCAGCCGTCTGGGGACTAGCGGGGATAAAGAGACCCAGTACTTC.

Comment on this clone: One end of the junction varies from germline; a read error may be responsible. V is TRBV7-8 and J is TRBJ2-5, with 8 nucleotides matching TRBD2. The V gene's germline CDR1 is SGHVS and CDR2 FQNEAQ. CDR3 length: 16 amino acids. CDR3 nucleotide sequence: TGTGCCAACAGCTTTTTACCCGGGAGGGAAATGAAGACCCAGTACTTC. As protein: CANSFLPGREMKTQYF.

The chain has TRBV14 and TRBJ2-1; 10 bases are shared with TRBD2. In germline, CDR1 is SGHDN, CDR2 FVKESK. With 1 base clipped from V and 5 bases from J, the junction kept 8 bases outside the gene matches. The CDR3 consists of 17 residues. Here the CDR3 DNA reads TGTGCCAGCAGCCAAGTGGTGTCTAGCGGGAGTAACAATGAGCAGTTCTTC. Its translation: CASSQVVSSGSNNEQFF.

This chain connects TRBV7-3 to TRBJ2-3; D unclear. CDR3 length: 13 amino acids. Germline lookup yields CDR1 SGHTA and CDR2 FQGTGA. The germline V and J ends were trimmed by 5 bases and 5 bases, with 11 bases remaining between them. The CDR3 region has the DNA TGTGCCAGCAGCAACAACGCTAGAGATACGCAGTATTTT. The encoded protein is CASSNNARDTQYF.

The chain links TRBV7-9 to TRBJ2-1; D is uncertain. CDR3 size: 15 residues. CDR1 is SEHNR and CDR2 is FQNEAQ in the germline V gene (reference sequence). Trimming took 6 bases from V and 0 from J, leaving 12 bases between them. The CDR3 loop reads CASSTAPSSYNEQFF. The CDR3 region has the DNA TGTGCCAGCAGTACAGCCCCGAGCTCCTACAATGAGCAGTTCTTC.

The chain has TRBV16 and TRBJ1-1; D is uncertain. Germline lookup yields CDR1 KGHSY and CDR2 FQNENV. CDR3 size: 14 residues. The V gene lost 3 bases and the J gene lost 8 bases, with 16 bases spanning the gap. The CDR3 spells CASSHSRGNREAFF. The CDR3 DNA follows: TGTGCCAGCAGCCACTCCCGGGGAAATCGCGAAGCTTTCTTT.

The chain has TRBV5-1 and TRBJ2-1; D may be TRBD1 (5 bases). Germline CDR1 and CDR2: SGHRS and YFSETQ. The germline V and J ends were trimmed by 5 bases and 15 bases, with 18 bases remaining between them. The CDR3 has 12 amino acids. CDR3 DNA sequence: TGCGCCAGCAGGGATCTCGGGCCCCAGGGGTTCTTC. Its translation: CASRDLGPQGFF. Full variable domain (missing parts from reference TRBV5-1 and TRBJ2-1): KAGVTQTPRYLIKTRGQQVTLSCSPISGHRSVSWYQQTPGQGLQFLFEYFSETQRNKGNFPGRFSGRQFSNSRSEMNVSTLELGDSALYLCASRDLGPQGFFGPGTRLTVL.

This clone was detected once. This chain connects TRBV4-2 to TRBJ1-5, with TRBD1 matching 8 bases. Germline assignment: CDR1 LGHNA and CDR2 YNFKEQ. The CDR3 covers 14 residues. Unmatched junction bases numbered 1, after V lost 2 bases and J lost 4 bases. The CDR3 DNA is TGTGCCAGCAGCCAACAGGGGGCAAATCAGCCCCAGCATTTT. It is translated as CASSQQGANQPQHF.

The rearrangement uses TRBV2 and TRBJ2-7; 9 nucleotides match TRBD1. Per germline, CDR1 SNHLY and CDR2 FYNNEI. The V gene end was trimmed by 6 bases and the J gene end by 5 bases; junction bases not matched to a gene: 8. The CDR3 covers 14 residues. The CDR3 is CASRGGQGFNEQYF. In DNA form, the CDR3 reads TGTGCCAGCAGGGGGGGACAGGGATTCAACGAGCAGTACTTC.

In regard to this clone: The sample holds other DNA sequences that translate to the same CDR3. The chain carries TRBV5-1 and TRBJ1-1; a possible D gene is TRBD1 (5 bases). The CDR3 contains 14 residues. Trimming stripped 2 bases from V and 0 bases from J, with 8 bases between. Per germline, CDR1 SGHRS and CDR2 YFSETQ. CDR3 in DNA: TGCGCCAGCAGCTTAGACAGCCTGAACACTGAAGCTTTCTTT. Translating it yields CASSLDSLNTEAFF.